Listed below are T cell receptor beta chains from one sample, sequenced in a study of T-cell reconstitution after alpha-beta-depleted transplantation in children. TCRdb reprocessed the PCR reads via MiXCR and lists one record per CDR3 protein. This repertoire shows roughly 89,000 distinct CDR3 sequences, more than 10% found once; its top ten account for around 14%. The specimen comprised PBMCs from the stem cell graft donor, sampled from the stem cell graft. These receptors all stem from a human donor who donated a stem cell graft to a child with inherited bone marrow failure. CDR3s include the opening cysteine and the closing phenylalanine or tryptophan. D genes are given only for firm matches.

V gene: TRBV12-3/TRBV12-4
J gene: TRBJ1-1
D gene: NA
CDR3 protein: CASSLAGHTEAFF

V gene: TRBV20-1
J gene: TRBJ2-1
D gene: NA
CDR3 protein: CSARGASGLYNEQFF

V gene: TRBV5-1
J gene: TRBJ2-5
D gene: NA
CDR3 protein: CASSLDAETQYF

V gene: TRBV6-2/TRBV6-3
J gene: TRBJ1-2
D gene: NA
CDR3 protein: CASSTNLYGYTF

V gene: TRBV20-1
J gene: TRBJ2-1
D gene: NA
CDR3 protein: CSARWGVRSYNEQFF

V gene: TRBV6-2/TRBV6-3
J gene: TRBJ2-2
D gene: TRBD1
CDR3 protein: CASSPRQGSSTGELFF

V gene: TRBV20-1
J gene: TRBJ1-5
D gene: TRBD1
CDR3 protein: CSAQDRGLKPQHF

V gene: TRBV6-2/TRBV6-3
J gene: TRBJ2-5
D gene: NA
CDR3 protein: CASSYFTGNQETQYF

V gene: TRBV11-2
J gene: TRBJ2-7
D gene: NA
CDR3 protein: CASSSPRGPTYEQYF

V gene: TRBV5-1
J gene: TRBJ2-1
D gene: NA
CDR3 protein: CASSLPDRGEQFF

V gene: TRBV7-6
J gene: TRBJ2-4
D gene: TRBD2
CDR3 protein: CASSLEGRAGIQYF

V gene: TRBV19
J gene: TRBJ1-5
D gene: NA
CDR3 protein: CASSPLLFQPQHF

V gene: TRBV5-1
J gene: TRBJ2-1
D gene: TRBD2
CDR3 protein: CASSGLAGGLNEQFF